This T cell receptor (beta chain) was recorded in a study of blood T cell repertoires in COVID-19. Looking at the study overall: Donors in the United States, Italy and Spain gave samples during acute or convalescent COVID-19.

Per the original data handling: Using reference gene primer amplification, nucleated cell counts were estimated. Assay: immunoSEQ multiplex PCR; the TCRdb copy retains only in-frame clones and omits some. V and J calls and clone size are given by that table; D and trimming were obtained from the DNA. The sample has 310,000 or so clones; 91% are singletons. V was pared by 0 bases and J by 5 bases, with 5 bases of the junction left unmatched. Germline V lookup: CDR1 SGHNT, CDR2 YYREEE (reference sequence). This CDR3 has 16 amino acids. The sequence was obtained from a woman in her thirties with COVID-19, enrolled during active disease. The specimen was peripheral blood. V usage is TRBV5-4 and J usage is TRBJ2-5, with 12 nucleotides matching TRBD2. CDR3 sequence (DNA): TGTGCCAGCAGCTTGGGACTAGCGGGAGTCGCCGAGACCCAGTACTTC. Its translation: CASSLGLAGVAETQYF.